Detailed here is one T cell receptor beta chain. Unmatched junction bases numbered 8, after V lost 6 bases and J lost 2 bases. CDR3 length: 15 residues. Germline lookup yields CDR1 MNHEY and CDR2 SVGAGI. The sample originates from a study of blood T cell repertoires in COVID-19. Across the whole study: Whether acute or convalescent, the COVID-19 samples came from the United States, Italy and Spain.

Only in-frame clones appear in the TCRdb table, and some are missing; sequencing was by immunoSEQ multiplex PCR. Of around 130,000 clones in the sample, roughly nine tenths were seen once. This rearrangement joins TRBV6-5 to TRBJ2-7, with 9 bases matching TRBD2. The TCR originated in a man aged 45-65 years with active COVID-19. Source material: peripheral blood. DNA of the CDR3: TGTGCCAGCAGGACCGCCCCTAGCGGGGCCTACGAGCAGTACTTC. It codes for CASRTAPSGAYEQYF.